This record looks at one T cell receptor beta chain sequence and its context. Its antigen is unknown. Germline CDR1 and CDR2: SEHNR and FQNEAQ (reference sequence). The CDR3 is made up of 14 amino acids. The V end lost 5 bases, the J end lost 5 bases, and 15 bases lay between the germline ends. Repertoires were generated with immunoSEQ multiplex PCR, while TCRdb's copy carries only in-frame clones and drops some. The sample carries fewer than 85,000 clones, less than 90% recorded once. The source of the sample is a study of T cell clones after liver transplantation. Turning to the study itself: Immunosuppression withdrawal was tried within 2 years after liver transplantation in this trial. Post-transplant blood was tracked for graft-donor-reactive T cell clones identified in a pre-transplant mixed lymphocyte reaction. Regarding the study as a whole: A significant post-transplant drop in circulating graft-donor-reactive CD4 TCRbeta sequences occurred in most of the 8 subjects.

The receptor comes from a human patient who received a liver transplant. Some T cells here may be from the graft donor. Sequenced material: CD4+ T cells from blood, taken at the 22-month timepoint. The V call is TRBV7-9, the J call TRBJ2-5; a weak D match, TRBD1 (6 bases). The DNA for the CDR3 is TGTGCCAGCAGCCCCCGCAGGGGAGTGGAGACCCAGTACTTC. Protein sequence: CASSPRRGVETQYF.